The entry below describes one T cell receptor beta chain. The antigen is unknown. These data belong to a study of OX40 agonist ivuxolimab in advanced cancers. Study at large: The dose-escalation group included hepatocellular carcinoma, melanoma, renal cell carcinoma and head and neck cancer. Partial responses were achieved by three patients, of whom one had hepatocellular carcinoma and two had cutaneous melanoma. Overall study results and limits: Partial responders dosed at 0.1-3.0 mg/kg displayed clonal expansion ranking among the lowest.

Blood sampling took place at baseline, cycle 4 day 1, and cycle 7 day 1. There are 18 residues in the CDR3. Germline CDR1 KGHSH, CDR2 LQKENI. Trimming cost V 6 bases and J 1 base, with 25 bases left between them. Sequenced by immunoSEQ multiplex PCR; TCRdb stores in-frame clones only, minus some. The sample yields some 59,000 clones, roughly 82% seen once. The sample consisted of CD4+ or CD8+ T cells sorted from blood, taken in a trial of the OX40 agonist ivuxolimab. The chain links TRBV18 to TRBJ2-7; tentative D call: TRBD2 (6 bases). The receptor was isolated from an adult with an advanced solid tumor such as melanoma, head and neck, liver or kidney cancer. The DNA of the CDR3 is TGTGCCAGCTCCCGGGTCTATACGGCTTCGGGGGAGTCCTACGAGCAGTACTTC. Translating it yields CASSRVYTASGESYEQYF. Variable domain in full (rest from reference TRBV18 and TRBJ2-7): NAGVMQNPRHLVRRRGQEARLRCSPMKGHSHVYWYRQLPEEGLKFMVYLQKENIIDESGMPKERFSAEFPKEGPSILRIQQVVRGDSAAYFCASSRVYTASGESYEQYFGPGTRLTVT.